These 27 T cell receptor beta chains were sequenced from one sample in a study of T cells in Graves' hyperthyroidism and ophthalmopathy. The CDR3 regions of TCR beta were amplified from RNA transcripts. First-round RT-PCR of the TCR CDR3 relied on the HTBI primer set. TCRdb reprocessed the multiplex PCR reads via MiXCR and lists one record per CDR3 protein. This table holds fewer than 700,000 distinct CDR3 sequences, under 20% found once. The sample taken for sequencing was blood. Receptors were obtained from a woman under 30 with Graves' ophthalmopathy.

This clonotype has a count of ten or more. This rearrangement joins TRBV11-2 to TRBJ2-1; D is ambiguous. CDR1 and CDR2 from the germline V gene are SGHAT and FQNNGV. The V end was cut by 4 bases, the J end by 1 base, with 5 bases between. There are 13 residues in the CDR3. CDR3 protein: CASSYRSYNEQFF. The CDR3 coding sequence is TGTGCCAGCAGCTACCGGTCCTACAATGAGCAGTTCTTC.

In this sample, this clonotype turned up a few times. This CDR3 is CASSLEAMGTEAFF. CDR3 nucleotide sequence: TGTGCCAGCAGCTTAGAGGCAATGGGCACTGAAGCTTTCTTT. The rearrangement uses TRBV7-6 and TRBJ1-1; no definite D call. With 1 base removed from V and 4 bases from J, the gap between germline ends came to 10 bases. Germline-derived CDR1 and CDR2 are SGHVS and FNYEAQ. The CDR3 runs 14 residues.

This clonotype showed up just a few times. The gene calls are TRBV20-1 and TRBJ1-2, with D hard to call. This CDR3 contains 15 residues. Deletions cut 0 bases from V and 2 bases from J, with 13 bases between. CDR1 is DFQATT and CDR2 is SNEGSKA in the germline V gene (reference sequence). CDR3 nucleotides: TGCAGTGCTAGAGATACGGGCAGCAACAACTATGGCTACACCTTC. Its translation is CSARDTGSNNYGYTF.

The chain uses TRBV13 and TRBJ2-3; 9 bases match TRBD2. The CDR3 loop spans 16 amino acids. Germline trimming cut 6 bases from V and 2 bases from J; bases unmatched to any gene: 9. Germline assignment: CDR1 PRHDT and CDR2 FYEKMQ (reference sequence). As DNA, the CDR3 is TGTGCCAGCAGTTCCGAGTCTAGCGGGGCCACAGATACGCAGTATTTT. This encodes CASSSESSGATDTQYF.

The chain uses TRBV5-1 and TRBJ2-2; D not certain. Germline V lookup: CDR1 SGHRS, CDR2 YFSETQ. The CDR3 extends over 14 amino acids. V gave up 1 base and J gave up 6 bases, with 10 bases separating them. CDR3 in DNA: TGCGCCAGCAGCTTGATCTCAGAAGCCGGGGAGCTGTTTTTT. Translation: CASSLISEAGELFF. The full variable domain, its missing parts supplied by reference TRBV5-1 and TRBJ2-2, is KAGVTQTPRYLIKTRGQQVTLSCSPISGHRSVSWYQQTPGQGLQFLFEYFSETQRNKGNFPGRFSGRQFSNSRSEMNVSTLELGDSALYLCASSLISEAGELFFGEGSRLTVL.

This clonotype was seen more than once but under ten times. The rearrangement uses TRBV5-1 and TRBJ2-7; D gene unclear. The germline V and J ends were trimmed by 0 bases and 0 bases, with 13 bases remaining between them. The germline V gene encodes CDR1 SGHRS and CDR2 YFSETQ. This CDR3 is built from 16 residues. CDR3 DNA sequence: TGCGCCAGCAGCTTGGGGCAGCCCAGGAGCTCCTACGAGCAGTACTTC. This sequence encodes CASSLGQPRSSYEQYF.

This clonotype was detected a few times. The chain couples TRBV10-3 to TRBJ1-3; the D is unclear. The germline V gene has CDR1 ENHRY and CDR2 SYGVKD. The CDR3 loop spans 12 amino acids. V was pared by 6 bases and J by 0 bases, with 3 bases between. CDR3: CAIRDSGNTIYF. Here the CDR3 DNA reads TGTGCCATCAGGGACTCTGGAAACACCATATATTTT.

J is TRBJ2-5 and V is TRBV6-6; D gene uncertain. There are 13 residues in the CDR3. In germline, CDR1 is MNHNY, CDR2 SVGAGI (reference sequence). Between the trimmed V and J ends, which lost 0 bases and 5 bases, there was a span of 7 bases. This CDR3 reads CASSYSEAETQYF. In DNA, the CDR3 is TGTGCCAGCAGTTACTCTGAGGCGGAGACCCAGTACTTC.

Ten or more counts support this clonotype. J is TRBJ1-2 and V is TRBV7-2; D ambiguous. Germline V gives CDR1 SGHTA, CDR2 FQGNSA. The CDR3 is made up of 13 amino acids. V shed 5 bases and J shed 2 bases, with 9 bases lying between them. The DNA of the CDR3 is TGTGCCAGCAGCACCCGGGCCAACTATGGCTACACCTTC. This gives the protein CASSTRANYGYTF.

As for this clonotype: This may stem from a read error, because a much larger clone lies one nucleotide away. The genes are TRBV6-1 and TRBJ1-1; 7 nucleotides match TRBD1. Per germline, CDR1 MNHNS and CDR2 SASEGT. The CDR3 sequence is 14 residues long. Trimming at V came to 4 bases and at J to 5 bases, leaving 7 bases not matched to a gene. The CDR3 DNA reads TGTGCCAGCAGTGGCAGGGGGATGGGGACTGAAGCTTTCTTT. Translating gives CASSGRGMGTEAFF.

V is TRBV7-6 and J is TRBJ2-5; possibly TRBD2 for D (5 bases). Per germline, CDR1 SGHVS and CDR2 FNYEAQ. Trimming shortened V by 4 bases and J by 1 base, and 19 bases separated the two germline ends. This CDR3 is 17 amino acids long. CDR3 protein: CASSSNTYDYSQETQYF. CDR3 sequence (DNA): TGTGCCAGCAGCTCCAATACTTACGACTATTCCCAAGAGACCCAGTACTTC.

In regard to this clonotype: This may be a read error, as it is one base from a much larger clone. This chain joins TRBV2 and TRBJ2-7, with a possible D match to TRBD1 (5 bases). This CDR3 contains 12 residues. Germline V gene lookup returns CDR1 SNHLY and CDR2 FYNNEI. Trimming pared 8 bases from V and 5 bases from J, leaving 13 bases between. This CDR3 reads CASSCRVHEQYF. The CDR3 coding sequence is TGTGCCAGCTCCTGCAGGGTCCACGAGCAGTACTTC.

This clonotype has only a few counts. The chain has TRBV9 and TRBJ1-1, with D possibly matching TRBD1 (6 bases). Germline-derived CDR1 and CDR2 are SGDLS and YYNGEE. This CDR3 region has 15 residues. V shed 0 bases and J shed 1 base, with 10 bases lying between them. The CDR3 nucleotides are TGTGCCAGCAGCGTAGTAGCACAGGGGAACACTGAAGCTTTCTTT. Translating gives CASSVVAQGNTEAFF.

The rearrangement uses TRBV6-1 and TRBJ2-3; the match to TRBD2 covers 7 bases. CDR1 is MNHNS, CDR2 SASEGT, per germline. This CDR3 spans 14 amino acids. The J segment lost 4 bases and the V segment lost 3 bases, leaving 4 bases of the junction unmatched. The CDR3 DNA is TGTGCCAGCAGTGAGCGGGAGAGGGCAGATACGCAGTATTTT. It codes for CASSERERADTQYF.

The CDR3 DNA reads as TGCGCCAGCAGTAATCCCGCGGGTCTTTACACAGATACGCAGTATTTT. Protein: CASSNPAGLYTDTQYF. The chain carries TRBV5-1 and TRBJ2-3; tentative D call: TRBD2 (5 bases). Germline V gives CDR1 SGHRS, CDR2 YFSETQ. The CDR3 runs 16 residues. V gave up 5 bases and J gave up 2 bases, with 18 bases separating them.

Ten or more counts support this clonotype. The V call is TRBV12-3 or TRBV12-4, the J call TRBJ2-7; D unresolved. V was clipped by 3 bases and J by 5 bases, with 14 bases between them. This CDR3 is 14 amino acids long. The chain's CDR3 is CASSFSQESNEQYF. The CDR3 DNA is TGTGCCAGCAGTTTTTCGCAGGAAAGCAACGAGCAGTACTTC.

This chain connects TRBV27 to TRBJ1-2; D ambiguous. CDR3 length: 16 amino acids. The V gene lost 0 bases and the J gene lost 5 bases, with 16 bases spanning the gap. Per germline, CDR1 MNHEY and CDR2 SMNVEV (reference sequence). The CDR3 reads CASSLSPGTLGYGYTF. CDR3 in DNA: TGTGCCAGCAGTTTATCCCCCGGAACACTAGGGTATGGCTACACCTTC.

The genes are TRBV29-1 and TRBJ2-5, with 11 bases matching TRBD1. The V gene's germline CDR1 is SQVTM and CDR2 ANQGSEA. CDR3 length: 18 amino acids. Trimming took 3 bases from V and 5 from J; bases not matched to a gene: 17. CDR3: CSVDATSTGTGGIETQYF. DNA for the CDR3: TGCAGCGTTGACGCCACCTCCACCGGGACAGGGGGAATTGAGACCCAGTACTTC.

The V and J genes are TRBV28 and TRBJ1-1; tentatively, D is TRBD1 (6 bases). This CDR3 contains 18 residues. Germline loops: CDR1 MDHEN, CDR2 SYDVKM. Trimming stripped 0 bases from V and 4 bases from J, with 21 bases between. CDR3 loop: CASSLWKGGGGESTEAFF. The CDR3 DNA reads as TGTGCCAGCAGTTTATGGAAGGGGGGGGGAGGGGAATCCACTGAAGCTTTCTTT. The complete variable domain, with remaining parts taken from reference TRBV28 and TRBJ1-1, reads DVKVTQSSRYLVKRTGEKVFLECVQDMDHENMFWYRQDPGLGLRLIYFSYDVKMKEKGDIPEGYSVSREKKERFSLILESASTNQTSMYLCASSLWKGGGGESTEAFFGQGTRLTVV.

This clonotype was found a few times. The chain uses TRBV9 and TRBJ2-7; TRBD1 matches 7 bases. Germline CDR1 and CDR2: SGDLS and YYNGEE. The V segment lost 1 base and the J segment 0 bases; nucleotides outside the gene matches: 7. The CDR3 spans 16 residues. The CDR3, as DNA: TGTGCCAGCAGCGTATCATCTGGGACAGCCTCCTACGAGCAGTACTTC. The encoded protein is CASSVSSGTASYEQYF.

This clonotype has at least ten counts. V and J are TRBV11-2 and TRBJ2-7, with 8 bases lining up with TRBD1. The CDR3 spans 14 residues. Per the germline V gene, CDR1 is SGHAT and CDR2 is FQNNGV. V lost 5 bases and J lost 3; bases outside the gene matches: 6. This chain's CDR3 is CASSHTDRDYEQYF. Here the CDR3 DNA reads TGTGCCAGCAGCCACACGGACAGGGACTACGAGCAGTACTTC.

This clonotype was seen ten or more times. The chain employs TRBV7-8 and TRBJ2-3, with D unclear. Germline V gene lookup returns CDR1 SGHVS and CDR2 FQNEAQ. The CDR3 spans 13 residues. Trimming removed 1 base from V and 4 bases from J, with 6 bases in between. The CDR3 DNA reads TGTGCCAGCAGCTTAGGAACATCAGATACGCAGTATTTT. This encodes CASSLGTSDTQYF.

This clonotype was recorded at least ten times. CDR3 region: CASSIAHNSNQPQHF. The CDR3, as DNA: TGTGCCAGTAGTATAGCGCACAATAGCAATCAGCCCCAGCATTTT. J is TRBJ1-5 and V is TRBV19; no clear D. Trimming cost V 1 base and J 0 bases, with 7 bases left between them. Germline V CDR1 and CDR2: LNHDA, SQIVND (reference sequence). There are 15 residues in the CDR3.

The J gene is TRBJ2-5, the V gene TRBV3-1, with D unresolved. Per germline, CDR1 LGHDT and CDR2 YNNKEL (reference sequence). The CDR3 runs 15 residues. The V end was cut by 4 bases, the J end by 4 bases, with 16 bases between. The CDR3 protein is CASSPGQQTPETQYF. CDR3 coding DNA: TGTGCCAGCAGCCCCGGCCAGCAGACCCCAGAGACCCAGTACTTC.

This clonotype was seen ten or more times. The CDR3 spells CAWSALGLSSYNEQFF. The CDR3 bases are TGTGCCTGGAGTGCTTTGGGTTTAAGCTCCTACAATGAGCAGTTCTTC. The rearrangement joins TRBV30 to TRBJ2-1; unclear D gene. CDR1 and CDR2 from the germline V gene are GTSNPN and SVGIG (reference sequence). The CDR3 has 16 amino acids. V lost 1 base and J 0 bases, leaving 13 bases between the germline ends.

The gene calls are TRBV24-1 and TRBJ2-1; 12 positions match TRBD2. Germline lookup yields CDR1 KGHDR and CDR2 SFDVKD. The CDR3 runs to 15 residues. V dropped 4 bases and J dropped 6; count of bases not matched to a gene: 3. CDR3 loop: CATSELAGGPNEQFF. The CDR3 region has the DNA TGTGCCACCAGTGAGCTAGCGGGGGGGCCCAATGAGCAGTTCTTC.

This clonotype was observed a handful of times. The CDR3 sequence is CASSFTGTGNEKLFF. The CDR3 coding sequence is TGTGCCAGCAGCTTTACCGGGACGGGAAATGAAAAACTGTTTTTT. V is TRBV9 and J is TRBJ1-4; the D gene is possibly TRBD1 (5 bases). Trimming stripped 4 bases from V and 5 bases from J, with 15 bases between. The CDR3 loop spans 15 amino acids. Per the germline V gene, CDR1 is SGDLS and CDR2 is YYNGEE.